Below, 9 T cell receptor beta chains from the same sample are listed, as sequenced in a study of control samples from healthy donors and cancer patients. The repertoire was sequenced with immunoSEQ multiplex PCR; TCRdb's copy has only in-frame clones and lacks some. The sample shows approximately 150,000 clones, around 90% of them seen only once. The source material was blood. The receptors were gathered from a man younger than 35 in good health.

The gene calls are TRBV20-1 and TRBJ1-2; D is perhaps TRBD1 (6 bases). The germline V gene has CDR1 DFQATT and CDR2 SNEGSKA (reference sequence). V lost 3 bases, J lost 3 bases, and 17 bases lay in between. CDR3 length: 15 residues. CDR3 bases: TGCAGTGCTAGTCCTTCGGGGGCGCGTCACTATGGCTACACCTTC. As protein: CSASPSGARHYGYTF.

This chain uses TRBV5-1 with TRBJ1-1; D might be TRBD1 (6 bases). The ends were cut back, 4 bases at V and 2 bases at J, with 15 bases in the middle. This CDR3 has 15 amino acids. Germline CDR1 SGHRS, CDR2 YFSETQ. CDR3 residues: CASSPLGGQNTEAFF. CDR3 DNA: TGCGCCAGCAGCCCCTTGGGGGGACAAAACACTGAAGCTTTCTTT.

The genes are TRBV7-2 and TRBJ2-5, with 9 bases lining up with TRBD2. This CDR3 contains 15 residues. V was clipped by 0 bases and J by 5 bases; unmatched bases: 4. Per the germline V gene, CDR1 is SGHTA and CDR2 is FQGNSA. CDR3 sequence: CASSLAGLAGETQYF. The CDR3 DNA reads TGTGCCAGCAGCTTAGCGGGGCTAGCGGGGGAGACCCAGTACTTC. Full variable domain (outside the CDR3, taken from reference TRBV7-2 and TRBJ2-5): GAGVSQSPSNKVTEKGKDVELRCDPISGHTALYWYRQSLGQGLEFLIYFQGNSAPDKSGLPSDRFSAERTGGSVSTLTIQRTQQEDSAVYLCASSLAGLAGETQYFGPGTRLLVL.

This clone has only one observation. The chain recombines TRBV16 with TRBJ1-2, with D tentatively TRBD1 (6 bases). V was trimmed by 4 bases and J by 6 bases, leaving 21 bases between them. Germline loops: CDR1 KGHSY, CDR2 FQNENV. The CDR3 is made up of 16 amino acids. The CDR3 reads CASSRFTGNSFDGYTF. As DNA, the CDR3 is TGTGCCAGCAGCCGATTCACAGGGAACTCTTTTGATGGCTACACCTTC.

The genes are TRBV30 and TRBJ1-6; TRBD1 might be the D (6 bases). V was cut by 0 bases and J by 7 bases, with 10 bases left in between. CDR1 GTSNPN and CDR2 SVGIG come from the germline V gene (reference sequence). This CDR3 spans 14 amino acids. The CDR3 DNA follows: TGTGCCTGGAGTGTCGGAGGGGGAAATTCACCCCTCCACTTT. The encoded protein is CAWSVGGGNSPLHF.

The chain carries TRBV30 and TRBJ2-3, with 7 bases that match TRBD1. V lost 0 bases, J lost 6 bases, and 6 bases stayed unmatched. The CDR3 has 14 residues. In germline, CDR1 is GTSNPN, CDR2 SVGIG (reference sequence). The CDR3 coding sequence is TGTGCCTGGAGTGTAAAGGGGGCGGGTGATACGCAGTATTTT. As protein: CAWSVKGAGDTQYF.

V gene TRBV27 combines with J gene TRBJ1-2; 8 bases align to TRBD1. Germline assignment: CDR1 MNHEY and CDR2 SMNVEV (reference sequence). The V gene end was trimmed by 6 bases and the J gene end by 7 bases; junction bases not matched to a gene: 7. The CDR3 has 13 amino acids. CDR3 in amino acids: CASRPGGRGGYTF. DNA for the CDR3: TGTGCCAGCAGGCCAGGGGGCCGGGGTGGCTACACCTTC.

This clone was counted once. The chain carries TRBV28 and TRBJ2-7; D is perhaps TRBD1 (5 bases). The CDR3 extends over 14 amino acids. Germline CDR1 reads MDHEN; CDR2 reads SYDVKM. Trimming left V 3 bases short and J 5 bases short, with 14 bases between. In DNA form, the CDR3 reads TGTGCCAGCAGTTTCCAAGGGGCGGTCAACGAGCAGTACTTC. It codes for CASSFQGAVNEQYF.

The genes are TRBV6-5 and TRBJ2-1; D is unresolved. The CDR3 is 14 amino acids. Trimming took off 2 bases at V and 3 bases at J, with 8 bases between the two ends. In germline, CDR1 is MNHEY, CDR2 SVGAGI. The CDR3 protein is CASSYRLDYNEQFF. For the CDR3, the DNA is TGTGCCAGCAGTTACCGTCTGGACTACAATGAGCAGTTCTTC.